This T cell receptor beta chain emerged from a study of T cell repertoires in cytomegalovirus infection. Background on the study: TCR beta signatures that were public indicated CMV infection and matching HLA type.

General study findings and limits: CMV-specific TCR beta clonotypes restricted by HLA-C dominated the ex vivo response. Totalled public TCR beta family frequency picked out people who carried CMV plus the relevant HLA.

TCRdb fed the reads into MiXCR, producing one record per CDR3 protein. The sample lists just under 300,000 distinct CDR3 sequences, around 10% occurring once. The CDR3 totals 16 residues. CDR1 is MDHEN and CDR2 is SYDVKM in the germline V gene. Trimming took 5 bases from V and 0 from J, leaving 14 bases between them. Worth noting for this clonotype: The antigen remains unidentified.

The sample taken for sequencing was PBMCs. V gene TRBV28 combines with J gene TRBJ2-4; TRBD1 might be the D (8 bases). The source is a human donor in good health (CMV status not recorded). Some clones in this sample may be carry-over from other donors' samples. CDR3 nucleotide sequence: TGTGCCAGCAGTACAGGGGGGGTTTTAGCCAAAAACATTCAGTACTTC. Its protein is CASSTGGVLAKNIQYF. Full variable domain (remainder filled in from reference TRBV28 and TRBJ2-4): DVKVTQSSRYLVKRTGEKVFLECVQDMDHENMFWYRQDPGLGLRLIYFSYDVKMKEKGDIPEGYSVSREKKERFSLILESASTNQTSMYLCASSTGGVLAKNIQYFGAGTRLSVL.